This T cell receptor (beta chain) was recovered during a study of shared clonotypes between healthy human individuals. Germline V CDR1 and CDR2: MNHEY, SMNVEV (reference sequence). V was pared by 1 base and J by 7 bases, with 18 bases of the junction left unmatched. CDR3 length: 19 amino acids. The data were produced by immunoSEQ multiplex PCR, yet TCRdb's version contains in-frame clones alone and is incomplete. The repertoire consists of approximately 740,000 clones, with approximately 79% occurring once and the leading ten covering roughly 1.7%. Study outcomes and limitations: Represented genetic and exposure-history diversity was restricted by having few donors. Memory subsets generally showed lower estimated richness than naive subsets.

The donors were all Caucasian adults (living in Nashville, Tennessee). This clone occurred a few times. Its antigen is as yet unknown. The source is a woman aged 30 to 39 in good health. Sequenced material: memory CD4+ T cells sorted from blood. Subset indicated: CD45RA-negative fraction. The chain couples TRBV27 to TRBJ2-7; 11 bases are shared with TRBD2. The CDR3 protein is CASSLWVPQRTSGLREQYF. The CDR3 DNA reads TGTGCCAGCAGTTTATGGGTCCCTCAGCGGACTAGCGGGCTTCGGGAGCAGTACTTC.